This T cell receptor (beta chain) derives from a study of blood T cell repertoires in COVID-19. Across the whole study: Samples came from the United States, Italy and Spain, spanning acute and convalescent COVID-19. Sources were T cells, B-cell-depleted T cells, or PBMCs; the material itself was cDNA or gDNA.

In the study's own analysis: Researchers report that nucleated cell counts were estimated from reference gene primer amplification. Using immunoSEQ multiplex PCR, the repertoire was profiled, and TCRdb retains in-frame clones only, with some absent. From that table come the V and J calls and clone size; the DNA was used to work out D and trimming. The table lists about 180,000 clones, approximately 83% of them singletons. Germline CDR1 and CDR2: SGHVS and FNYEAQ. Deletions cut 5 bases from V and 4 bases from J, with 21 bases between. The CDR3 is 16 residues long. The sequenced sample was peripheral blood. The chain recombines TRBV7-6 with TRBJ2-7; possibly TRBD1 for D (6 bases). This receptor was taken from a human donor in a cohort sampled during active COVID-19. The CDR3 reads CASSERQVTWGYEQYF. CDR3 bases: TGTGCCAGCAGCGAACGACAGGTCACTTGGGGGTACGAGCAGTACTTC.